What follows describes a single TCR beta chain. This sample stems from a study of control samples from healthy donors and cancer patients. Repertoires were generated with immunoSEQ multiplex PCR, while TCRdb's copy carries only in-frame clones and drops some. The sample lists some 74,000 clones; approximately 83% were seen once. V was shortened by 1 base and J by 9 bases, with 7 bases between the two germline ends. Germline V lookup: CDR1 SGHVS, CDR2 FQNEAQ. This CDR3 has 12 amino acids. The sequence was obtained from a man in his sixties in good health. This chain joins TRBV7-8 and TRBJ1-5; D uncertain. The sequenced material came from blood. Written as DNA, the CDR3 is TGTGCCAGCAGCTTAGATCGGGGGCCCCAGCATTTT. Residues: CASSLDRGPQHF.